What follows describes a single T cell receptor (beta chain). Profiled with immunoSEQ multiplex PCR; TCRdb holds only in-frame clones, not every one. The data hold 80,000 or so clones, with roughly nine tenths observed a single time. Germline assignment: CDR1 MDHEN and CDR2 SYDVKM. V was pared by 3 bases and J by 4 bases, with 9 bases between. CDR3 length: 13 residues. This sample is drawn from a study of OX40 agonist ivuxolimab in advanced cancers. Whole-study context: Six ivuxolimab dose levels, 0.01 to 10 mg/kg, were given intravenously every 2 weeks.

The origin of this receptor is an adult with an advanced solid tumor such as melanoma, head and neck, liver or kidney cancer. Here the sequenced sample was CD4+ or CD8+ T cells sorted from blood, taken in a trial of the OX40 agonist ivuxolimab. V is TRBV28 and J is TRBJ1-1; no firm D call. The CDR3 reads CASSFSLTTEAFF. The CDR3 nucleotides are TGTGCCAGCAGTTTTAGTCTGACCACTGAAGCTTTCTTT.